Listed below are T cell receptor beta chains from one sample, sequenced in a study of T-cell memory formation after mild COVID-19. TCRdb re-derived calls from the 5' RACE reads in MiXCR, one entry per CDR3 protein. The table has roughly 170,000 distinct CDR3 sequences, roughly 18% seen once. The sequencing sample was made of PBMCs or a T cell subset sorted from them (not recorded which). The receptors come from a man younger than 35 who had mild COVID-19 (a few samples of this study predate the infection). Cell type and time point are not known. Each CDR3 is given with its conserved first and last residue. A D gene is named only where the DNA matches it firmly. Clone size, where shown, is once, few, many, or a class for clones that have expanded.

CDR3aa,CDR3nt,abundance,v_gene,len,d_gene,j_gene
CSARVRSGGARDTQYF,TGCAGTGCTAGAGTTAGGAGCGGGGGGGCCAGAGATACGCAGTATTTT,once,TRBV20-1,16,TRBD2,TRBJ2-3
CASSHPAGGDTQYF,TGCGCCAGCAGCCACCCAGCAGGGGGCGATACGCAGTATTTT,few,TRBV4-1,14,TRBD1,TRBJ2-3
CASSLGQITEAFF,TGTGCCAGCAGCTTAGGGCAAATCACTGAAGCTTTCTTT,few,TRBV7-2,13,-,TRBJ1-1
CASSPPDRAHNSPLHF,TGCGCCAGCAGCCCACCGGACAGGGCCCATAATTCACCCCTCCACTTT,-,TRBV5-1,16,TRBD1,TRBJ1-6
CASSSLRVGIQYF,TGTGCCAGCAGCTCTCTCCGGGTGGGCATTCAGTACTTC,-,TRBV7-9,13,-,TRBJ2-4
CASSRRQGSSYEQYF,TGTGCCAGCAGCCGACGACAGGGGAGCTCCTACGAGCAGTACTTC,many,TRBV14,15,TRBD1,TRBJ2-7
CASSLDSQQETQYF,TGCGCCAGCAGCTTGGACAGTCAACAAGAGACCCAGTACTTC,-,TRBV5-1,14,-,TRBJ2-5
CASRMLGAGTDTQYF,TGTGCCAGCAGGATGCTAGGAGCGGGAACAGATACGCAGTATTTT,-,TRBV5-6,15,TRBD2,TRBJ2-3
CASSLAGVGTEAFF,TGTGCCAGCAGCCTCGCGGGGGTCGGCACTGAAGCTTTCTTT,-,TRBV3-1,14,-,TRBJ1-1
CASSWWGATNEKLFF,TGTGCCAGCTCTTGGTGGGGGGCAACTAATGAAAAACTGTTTTTT,-,TRBV6-1,15,-,TRBJ1-4
CASSSAGGTNTGELFF,TGCGCCAGCAGCTCAGCGGGGGGAACGAACACCGGGGAGCTGTTTTTT,-,TRBV5-1,16,TRBD2,TRBJ2-2
CASSDRWTGVGNEQFF,TGTGCCAGCAGTGACCGGTGGACAGGGGTTGGGAATGAGCAGTTCTTC,few,TRBV6-5,16,TRBD1,TRBJ2-1
CAWTRGGHEQYF,TGTGCCTGGACCAGGGGTGGACACGAGCAGTACTTC,-,TRBV30,12,-,TRBJ2-7
CASSLANGGSNTEAFF,TGTGCCAGCAGCTTAGCGAACGGAGGTTCGAACACTGAAGCTTTCTTT,few,TRBV7-8,16,-,TRBJ1-1
CASSLAGIAGGMSTDTQYF,TGCGCCAGCAGCTTGGCTGGGATAGCGGGGGGCATGAGCACAGATACGCAGTATTTT,few,TRBV5-1,19,TRBD2,TRBJ2-3
CASSQDIYEQYF,TGTGCCAGCAGCCAAGACATCTACGAGCAGTACTTC,few,TRBV2,12,-,TRBJ2-7